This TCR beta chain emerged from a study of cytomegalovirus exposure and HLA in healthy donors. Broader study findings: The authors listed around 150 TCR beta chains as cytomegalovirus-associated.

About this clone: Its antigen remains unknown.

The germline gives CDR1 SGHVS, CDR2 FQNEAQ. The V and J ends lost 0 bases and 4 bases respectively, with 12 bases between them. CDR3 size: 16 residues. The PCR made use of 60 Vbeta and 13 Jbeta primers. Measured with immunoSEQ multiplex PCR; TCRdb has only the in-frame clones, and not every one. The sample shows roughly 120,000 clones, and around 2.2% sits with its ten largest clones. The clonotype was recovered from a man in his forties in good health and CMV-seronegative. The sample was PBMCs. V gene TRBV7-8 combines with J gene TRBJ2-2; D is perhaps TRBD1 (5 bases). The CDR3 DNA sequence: TGTGCCAGCAGCTTAGCGTATGGGGCGGTCACCGGGGAGCTGTTTTTT. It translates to CASSLAYGAVTGELFF. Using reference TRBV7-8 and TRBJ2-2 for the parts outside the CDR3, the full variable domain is GAGVSQSPRYKVAKRGQDVALRCDPISGHVSLFWYQQALGQGPEFLTYFQNEAQLDKSGLPSDRFFAERPEGSVSTLKIQRTQQEDSAVYLCASSLAYGAVTGELFFGEGSRLTVL.